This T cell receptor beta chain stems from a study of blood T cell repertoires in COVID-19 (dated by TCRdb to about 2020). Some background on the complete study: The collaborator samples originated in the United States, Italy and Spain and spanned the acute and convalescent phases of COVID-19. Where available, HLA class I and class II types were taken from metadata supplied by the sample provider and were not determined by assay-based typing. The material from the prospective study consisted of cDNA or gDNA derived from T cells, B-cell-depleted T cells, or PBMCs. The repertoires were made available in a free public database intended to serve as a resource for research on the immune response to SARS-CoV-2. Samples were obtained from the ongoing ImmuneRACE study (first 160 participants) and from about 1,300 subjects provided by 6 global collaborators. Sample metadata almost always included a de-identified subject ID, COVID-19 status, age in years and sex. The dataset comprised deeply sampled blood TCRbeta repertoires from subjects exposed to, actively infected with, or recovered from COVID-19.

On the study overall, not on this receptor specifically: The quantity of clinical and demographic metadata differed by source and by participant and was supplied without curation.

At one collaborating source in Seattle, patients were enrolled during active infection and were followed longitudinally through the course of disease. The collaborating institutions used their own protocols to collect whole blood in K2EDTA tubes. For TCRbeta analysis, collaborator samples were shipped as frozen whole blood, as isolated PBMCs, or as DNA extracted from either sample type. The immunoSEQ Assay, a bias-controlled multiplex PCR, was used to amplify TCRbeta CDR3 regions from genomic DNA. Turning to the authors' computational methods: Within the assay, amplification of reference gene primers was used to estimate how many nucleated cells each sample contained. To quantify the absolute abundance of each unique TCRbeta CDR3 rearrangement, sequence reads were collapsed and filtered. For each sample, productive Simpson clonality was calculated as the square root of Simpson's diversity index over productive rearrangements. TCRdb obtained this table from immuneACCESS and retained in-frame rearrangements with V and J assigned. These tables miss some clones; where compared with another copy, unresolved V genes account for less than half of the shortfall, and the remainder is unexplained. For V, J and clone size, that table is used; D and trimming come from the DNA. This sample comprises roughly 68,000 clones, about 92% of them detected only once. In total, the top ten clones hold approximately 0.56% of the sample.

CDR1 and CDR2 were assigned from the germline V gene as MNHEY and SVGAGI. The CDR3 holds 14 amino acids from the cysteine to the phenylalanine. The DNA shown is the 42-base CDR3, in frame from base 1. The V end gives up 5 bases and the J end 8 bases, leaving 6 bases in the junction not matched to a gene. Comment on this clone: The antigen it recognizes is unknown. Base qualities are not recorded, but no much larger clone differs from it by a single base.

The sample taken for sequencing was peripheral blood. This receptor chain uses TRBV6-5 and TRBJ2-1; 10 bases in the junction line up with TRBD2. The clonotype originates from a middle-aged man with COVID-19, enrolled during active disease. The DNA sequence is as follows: TGTGCCAGCAGTATTCTAGCGGGAGCCTATGAGCAGTTCTTC. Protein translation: CASSILAGAYEQFF.